This TCR beta chain is drawn from a study of cytomegalovirus exposure and HLA in healthy donors. About the study: Drawn from HLA-typed donors, around 85 million unique TCRs were held in an early data release.

Study observations and caveats: The authors later found TCR association rates varying by HLA locus, with DRB1 most and HLA-C fewest.

The PCR ran on 60 Vbeta and 13 Jbeta primers. The protocol was immunoSEQ multiplex PCR, while the TCRdb copy is restricted to in-frame clones and leaves out a portion. This table has fewer than 150,000 clones, 60% to 80% appearing once. As to this clone: Its antigen remains unknown.

CDR1 is SGHKS and CDR2 is YYEKEE in the germline V gene (reference sequence). The ends lost 4 bases at V and 9 bases at J; junction bases unmatched: 12. The CDR3 spans 16 residues. Whereas donors were nominally healthy upon sampling, unrecorded immune exposures were probable. Sequences were obtained from PBMCs. This clonotype originated in a young man in good health and CMV-seronegative. This chain uses TRBV5-5 with TRBJ2-4; 11 bases are a match to TRBD2. CDR3: CASSRELGTSGGIQYF. The CDR3 nucleotides read TGTGCCAGCAGCCGGGAACTCGGGACTAGCGGCGGCATTCAGTACTTC.